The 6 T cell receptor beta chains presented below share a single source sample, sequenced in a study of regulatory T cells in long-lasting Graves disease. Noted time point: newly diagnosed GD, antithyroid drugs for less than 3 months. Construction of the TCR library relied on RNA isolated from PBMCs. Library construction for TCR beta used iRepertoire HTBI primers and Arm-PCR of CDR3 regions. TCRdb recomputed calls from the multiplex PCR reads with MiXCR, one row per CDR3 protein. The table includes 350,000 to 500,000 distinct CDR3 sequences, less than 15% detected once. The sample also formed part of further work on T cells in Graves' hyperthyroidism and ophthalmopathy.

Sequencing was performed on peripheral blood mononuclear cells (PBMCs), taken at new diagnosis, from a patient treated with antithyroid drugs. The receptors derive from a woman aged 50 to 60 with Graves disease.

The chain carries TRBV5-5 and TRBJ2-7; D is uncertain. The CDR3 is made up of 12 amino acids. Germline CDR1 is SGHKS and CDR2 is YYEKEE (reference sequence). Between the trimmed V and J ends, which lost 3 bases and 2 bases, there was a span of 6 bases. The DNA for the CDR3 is TGTGCCAGCAGCTATGGGACCTACGAGCAGTACTTC. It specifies CASSYGTYEQYF.

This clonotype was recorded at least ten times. The chain's CDR3 is CASSGATTGNTIYF. CDR3 in DNA: TGTGCCAGCAGTGGGGCGACAACCGGAAACACCATATATTTT. J is TRBJ1-3 and V is TRBV2; no definite D call. The germline gives CDR1 SNHLY, CDR2 FYNNEI. The CDR3 sequence is 14 residues long. V lost 4 bases to trimming and J lost 4 bases, with 11 bases between them.

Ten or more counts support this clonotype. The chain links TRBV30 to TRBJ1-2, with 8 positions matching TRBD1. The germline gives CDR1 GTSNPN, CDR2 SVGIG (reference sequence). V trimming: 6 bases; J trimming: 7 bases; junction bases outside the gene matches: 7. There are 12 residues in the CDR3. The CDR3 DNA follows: TGTGCCTGCATCCAGGGGGCGTTTGGCTACACCTTC. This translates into CACIQGAFGYTF.

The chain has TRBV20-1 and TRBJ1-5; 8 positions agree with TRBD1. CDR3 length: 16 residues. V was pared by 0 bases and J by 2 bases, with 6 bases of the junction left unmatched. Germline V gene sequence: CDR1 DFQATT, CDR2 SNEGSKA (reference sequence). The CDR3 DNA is TGCAGTGCTAGAGAGCACAGGGGGGTTCGCAATCAGCCCCAGCATTTT. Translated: CSAREHRGVRNQPQHF.

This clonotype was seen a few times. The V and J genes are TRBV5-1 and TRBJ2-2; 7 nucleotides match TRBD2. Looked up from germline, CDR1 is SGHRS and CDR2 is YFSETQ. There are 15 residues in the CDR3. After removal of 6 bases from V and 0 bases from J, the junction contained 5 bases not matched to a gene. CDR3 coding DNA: TGCGCCAGCACTTCAAGCGGGGCGAACACCGGGGAGCTGTTTTTT. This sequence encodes CASTSSGANTGELFF.

CDR3 DNA sequence: TGTGCCAGCAGCCATGGGACAGGGGGCAACAATCAGCCCCAGCATTTT. Amino acids: CASSHGTGGNNQPQHF. V gene TRBV4-2 combines with J gene TRBJ1-5; 12 nucleotides align to TRBD1. The V and J ends lost 3 bases and 3 bases, in that order; junction bases with no gene match: 3. This CDR3 comprises 16 residues. The germline V gene encodes CDR1 LGHNA and CDR2 YNFKEQ.